Sequencing of this T cell receptor beta chain was carried out in a study of blood T cell repertoires in COVID-19. Study summary: Sources were T cells, B-cell-depleted T cells, or PBMCs; the material itself was cDNA or gDNA.

CDR1 and CDR2 (germline): MNHEY, SVGAGI. V lost 3 bases to trimming and J lost 2 bases, with 15 bases between them. The CDR3 has 16 residues. The protocol was immunoSEQ multiplex PCR, while the TCRdb copy is restricted to in-frame clones and leaves out a portion. The sample contains about 67,000 clones, 80% to 90% of which appear only once. The specimen sequenced was peripheral blood. The rearrangement links TRBV6-5 to TRBJ2-3; D perhaps matches TRBD1 (5 bases). This receptor was identified in a man over 45 with active COVID-19. CDR3 protein: CASSYDRQSSTDTQYF. Here the CDR3 DNA reads TGTGCCAGCAGTTATGACCGACAGTCTTCCACAGATACGCAGTATTTT.